The next 29 T cell receptor beta chains were all read from a single sample in a study of blood T cell repertoires in COVID-19. Profiled with immunoSEQ multiplex PCR; TCRdb holds only in-frame clones, not every one. The profile shows 200,000 to 250,000 clones, approximately 81% of them singletons. The sequenced sample consisted of peripheral blood. These receptors all come from a woman aged 80 or over with acute or convalescent COVID-19.

The chain carries TRBV29-1 and TRBJ2-5; 11 positions agree with TRBD1. The germline gives CDR1 SQVTM, CDR2 ANQGSEA. The CDR3 has 17 residues. V shed 4 bases, J shed 2 bases, and the junction held 12 bases outside the gene matches. The CDR3 DNA reads as TGCAGCGTTGCAGGGACAGGGGGACTCGGCATACAAGAGACCCAGTACTTC. Encoded protein: CSVAGTGGLGIQETQYF.

This chain connects TRBV6-4 to TRBJ2-1; 11 positions agree with TRBD1. J lost 6 bases, V lost 6 bases, and 4 bases had no gene match. CDR1 and CDR2 from the germline V gene are MRHNA and SNTAGT. This CDR3 has 14 amino acids. Here the CDR3 DNA reads TGTGCCAGCAGCTCCGGGACAGGGGGCAATGAGCAGTTCTTC. Protein: CASSSGTGGNEQFF.

The rearrangement joins TRBV7-2 to TRBJ2-5, with no clear D. There are 14 residues in the CDR3. Germline assignment: CDR1 SGHTA and CDR2 FQGNSA. V was pared by 1 base and J by 5 bases, with 11 bases between. CDR3 in DNA: TGTGCCAGCAGCTTAGGAGGCGACCCCGAGACCCAGTACTTC. This translates into CASSLGGDPETQYF. Looking up the rest from reference TRBV7-2 and TRBJ2-5 gives the full variable domain: GAGVSQSPSNKVTEKGKDVELRCDPISGHTALYWYRQSLGQGLEFLIYFQGNSAPDKSGLPSDRFSAERTGGSVSTLTIQRTQQEDSAVYLCASSLGGDPETQYFGPGTRLLVL.

This rearrangement joins TRBV29-1 to TRBJ1-2; D might be TRBD1 (6 bases). CDR1 SQVTM and CDR2 ANQGSEA come from the germline V gene. CDR3 length: 14 amino acids. The V end lost 4 bases, the J end lost 8 bases, and 20 bases lay between the germline ends. CDR3 in amino acids: CSVGLGGPGDGYTF. The CDR3 bases are TGCAGCGTTGGTTTAGGGGGACCAGGGGACGGCTACACCTTC.

This clone has a handful of counts. This chain connects TRBV6-1 to TRBJ2-7; 8 bases line up with TRBD1. Germline-derived CDR1 and CDR2 are MNHNS and SASEGT. The length of the CDR3 is 14 residues. V lost 2 bases to trimming and J lost 6 bases; unmatched junction nucleotides: 6. The CDR3 is CASSENSGTGEQYF. CDR3 bases: TGTGCCAGCAGTGAAAACTCCGGGACAGGCGAGCAGTACTTC.

The table lists this clone with a count of one. The gene calls are TRBV5-6 and TRBJ1-1; D might be TRBD1 (5 bases). The germline gives CDR1 SGHDT, CDR2 YYEEEE. The CDR3 has 14 residues. Trimming shortened V by 0 bases and J by 7 bases, and 13 bases separated the two germline ends. CDR3 nucleotides: TGTGCCAGCAGCTTGGAGGGACTCGCAGTTGAAGCTTTCTTT. The encoded protein is CASSLEGLAVEAFF.

This clone was counted a single time. Other nucleotide sequences in the sample specify the same CDR3. The CDR3: CASSQAYRGRTEAFF. The CDR3 DNA is TGCGCCAGCAGCCAAGCCTACAGGGGAAGGACTGAAGCTTTCTTT. The V gene is TRBV4-1, the J gene TRBJ1-1; 7 nucleotides match TRBD1. The V gene end was trimmed by 1 base and the J gene end by 5 bases; junction bases not matched to a gene: 7. The V gene's germline CDR1 is MGHRA and CDR2 YSYEKL. CDR3 size: 15 residues.

The chain employs TRBV19 and TRBJ2-5; D is perhaps TRBD2 (5 bases). The V end was cut by 3 bases, the J end by 1 base, with 12 bases between. CDR3 length: 15 residues. Germline CDR1 and CDR2: LNHDA and SQIVND (reference sequence). The CDR3 DNA sequence: TGTGCCAGTAGTATCCCCTGGGCGGGCCAAGAGACCCAGTACTTC. It translates to CASSIPWAGQETQYF.

This clone was counted only a few times. The V gene is TRBV6-5, the J gene TRBJ1-1; D is perhaps TRBD1 (5 bases). The CDR3 has 13 residues. The germline V gene has CDR1 MNHEY and CDR2 SVGAGI. The V and J ends lost 0 bases and 12 bases respectively, with 14 bases between them. The CDR3 DNA reads as TGTGCCAGCAGTTACTCCGCGCAGGGTAGATCTTTCTTT. Translation gives CASSYSAQGRSFF.

This chain joins TRBV12-3 or TRBV12-4 and TRBJ1-1, with D possibly matching TRBD1 (5 bases). The CDR3 covers 13 residues. V gave up 7 bases and J gave up 6 bases, with 15 bases separating them. The CDR3 region has the DNA TGTGCCAGCACCATCAGGGATTGGTCTGAAGCTTTCTTT. This gives the protein CASTIRDWSEAFF.

The chain carries TRBV24-1 and TRBJ2-5, with 7 bases aligning to TRBD1. Looked up from germline, CDR1 is KGHDR and CDR2 is SFDVKD. This CDR3 is built from 15 residues. V was clipped by 9 bases and J by 1 base; unmatched bases: 10. CDR3 sequence reads: CATGPPGQAQETQYF. CDR3 DNA: TGTGCCACCGGCCCCCCCGGACAGGCCCAAGAGACCCAGTACTTC.

This clone has a handful of counts. The CDR3 DNA is TGTGCCGTCTCGGGACAGACGAACACTGAAGCTTTCTTT. Translating gives CAVSGQTNTEAFF. This chain uses TRBV19 with TRBJ1-1; TRBD1 matches 7 bases. The germline gives CDR1 LNHDA, CDR2 SQIVND (reference sequence). The CDR3 contains 13 residues. After removal of 11 bases from V and 1 base from J, the junction contained 7 bases not matched to a gene. Looking up the rest from reference TRBV19 and TRBJ1-1 gives the full variable domain: DGGITQSPKYLFRKEGQNVTLSCEQNLNHDAMYWYRQDPGQGLRLIYYSQIVNDFQKGDIAEGYSVSREKKESFPLTVTSAQKNPTAFYLCAVSGQTNTEAFFGQGTRLTVV.

This clone has a handful of counts. This rearrangement joins TRBV25-1 to TRBJ1-4, with D unresolved. The ends were cut back, 5 bases at V and 7 bases at J, with 17 bases in the middle. The CDR3 runs to 15 residues. Germline V gene data show CDR1 as MGHDK and CDR2 as SYGVNS. The CDR3 DNA reads TGTGCCAGCAGTTTGGCGGACGGAGGAGGTGAAAAACTGTTTTTT. It translates to CASSLADGGGEKLFF.

The gene calls are TRBV12-3 or TRBV12-4 and TRBJ1-1; unclear D gene. This CDR3 contains 13 residues. Trimming pared 3 bases from V and 5 bases from J, leaving 10 bases between. The CDR3 nucleotides read TGTGCCAGCAGTTTGGCGGGAGGTACTGAAGCTTTCTTT. Translating it yields CASSLAGGTEAFF.

This clone was found once. V is TRBV18 and J is TRBJ1-5; TRBD1 matches 7 bases. V shed 3 bases, J shed 6 bases, and the junction held 11 bases outside the gene matches. CDR3 length equals 16 residues. Germline CDR1 and CDR2: KGHSH and LQKENI. CDR3 in DNA: TGTGCCAGCTCACCCCCTGGCTTAGGGGACAGTCAGCCCCAGCATTTT. Amino acid sequence: CASSPPGLGDSQPQHF.

The V gene is TRBV20-1, the J gene TRBJ1-1; a possible D gene is TRBD1 (5 bases). V was trimmed by 1 base and J by 9 bases, leaving 9 bases between them. This CDR3 contains 11 residues. Germline values: CDR1 DFQATT, CDR2 SNEGSKA (reference sequence). The CDR3: CSARGAGKAFF. The CDR3 coding sequence is TGCAGTGCTAGAGGCGCAGGGAAAGCTTTCTTT.

This sequence joins TRBV28 and TRBJ2-7; D might be TRBD1 (6 bases). V was shortened by 6 bases and J by 3 bases, with 24 bases between the two germline ends. The CDR3 is made up of 17 amino acids. CDR1 is MDHEN and CDR2 is SYDVKM in the germline V gene. The CDR3 sequence is CASRISGGWDIFYEQYF. CDR3 in DNA: TGTGCCAGCAGGATTTCCGGTGGGTGGGACATATTCTACGAGCAGTACTTC.

The J gene is TRBJ2-3, the V gene TRBV7-2, with 9 bases aligning to TRBD2. Germline V gives CDR1 SGHTA, CDR2 FQGNSA. V shed 5 bases, J shed 3 bases, and the junction held 6 bases outside the gene matches. The CDR3 covers 15 residues. The chain's CDR3 is CASSRSGGWTDTQYF. In nucleotides, the CDR3 is TGTGCCAGCAGCCGTAGCGGGGGCTGGACAGATACGCAGTATTTT.

The chain carries TRBV28 and TRBJ1-1, with D perhaps matching TRBD1 (5 bases). CDR3 length equals 15 residues. Deletions cut 2 bases from V and 5 bases from J, with 15 bases between. Germline V CDR1 and CDR2: MDHEN, SYDVKM. In nucleotides, the CDR3 is TGTGCCAGCAGTTTAAGCCGGCAGGGTCGGACTGAAGCTTTCTTT. Translating gives CASSLSRQGRTEAFF. The full variable domain, completed using reference TRBV28 and TRBJ1-1, is DVKVTQSSRYLVKRTGEKVFLECVQDMDHENMFWYRQDPGLGLRLIYFSYDVKMKEKGDIPEGYSVSREKKERFSLILESASTNQTSMYLCASSLSRQGRTEAFFGQGTRLTVV.

The V gene is TRBV4-2, the J gene TRBJ1-3; D not certain. Trimming removed 1 base at V and 0 bases at J, with 7 bases between. The CDR3 length is 15 residues. Germline CDR1 and CDR2: LGHNA and YNFKEQ. The CDR3 spells CASSQGGRSGNTIYF. The CDR3 region has the DNA TGTGCCAGCAGCCAAGGCGGCCGCTCTGGAAACACCATATATTTT.

This chain links TRBV9 with TRBJ1-1; D ambiguous. V was shortened by 5 bases and J by 5 bases, with 16 bases between the two germline ends. This CDR3 contains 14 residues. Germline V CDR1 and CDR2: SGDLS, YYNGEE. The CDR3 DNA follows: TGTGCCAGCAGAGATTTAAGAGGGTTTACTGAAGCTTTCTTT. It yields the protein CASRDLRGFTEAFF.

V usage is TRBV28 and J usage is TRBJ1-2; D perhaps matches TRBD1 (6 bases). The CDR3 is 12 residues long. V dropped 8 bases and J dropped 8 bases, with 15 bases sitting between them. Germline assignment: CDR1 MDHEN and CDR2 SYDVKM. CDR3 protein: CASREGVRGYTF. The CDR3 bases are TGTGCCAGCCGCGAGGGGGTTAGGGGCTACACCTTC.

This sequence joins TRBV20-1 and TRBJ1-1; unclear D gene. V shed 3 bases and J shed 12 bases, with 14 bases lying between them. There are 11 residues in the CDR3. Germline V lookup: CDR1 DFQATT, CDR2 SNEGSKA (reference sequence). The CDR3 reads CSASEQPRPFF. The CDR3 DNA is TGCAGTGCTAGTGAGCAGCCTAGACCTTTCTTT.

This clone was recorded at least ten times. CDR3 loop: CASSRSGGYNSPLHF. CDR3 coding DNA: TGTGCCAGTAGTCGTTCAGGGGGCTATAATTCACCCCTCCACTTT. The genes are TRBV19 and TRBJ1-6; TRBD1 matches 7 bases. This CDR3 region has 15 residues. Germline CDR1 LNHDA, CDR2 SQIVND (reference sequence). V lost 5 bases and J lost 3; bases outside the gene matches: 4.

The gene calls are TRBV5-4 and TRBJ2-1, with TRBD1 as a possible D gene (6 bases). CDR3 length: 15 amino acids. The germline V gene has CDR1 SGHNT and CDR2 YYREEE (reference sequence). The V end was cut by 0 bases, the J end by 5 bases, with 12 bases between. CDR3 region: CASSLGGTPDNEQFF. The CDR3 DNA follows: TGTGCCAGCAGCTTGGGAGGGACACCGGACAATGAGCAGTTCTTC. The entire variable domain, with the rest obtained from reference TRBV5-4 and TRBJ2-1, is as follows: ETGVTQSPTHLIKTRGQQVTLRCSSQSGHNTVSWYQQALGQGPQFIFQYYREEENGRGNFPPRFSGLQFPNYSSELNVNALELDDSALYLCASSLGGTPDNEQFFGPGTRLTVL.

About this clone: Given the absence of the conserved phenylalanine or tryptophan at the CDR3 end, a read error is likely. No DNA is shown, since the ends of the CDR3 on it are uncertain; the CDR3 is the one TCRdb lists. The V call is TRBV12-3 or TRBV12-4, the J call TRBJ2-7; the table's TRBD1 call for D was not verified on the DNA. The CDR3 extends over 13 residues, inclusive of both ends. CDR3 region: CASSLANQGAVHL.

V usage is TRBV4-2 and J usage is TRBJ1-1; no reliable D call. The CDR3 runs 15 residues. Trimming shortened V by 0 bases and J by 2 bases, and 10 bases separated the two germline ends. CDR1 is LGHNA and CDR2 is YNFKEQ in the germline V gene. CDR3 sequence (DNA): TGTGCCAGCAGCCAAGAGAACAGACCCAACACTGAAGCTTTCTTT. This sequence encodes CASSQENRPNTEAFF.

J is TRBJ1-2 and V is TRBV28; no definite D call. CDR1 MDHEN and CDR2 SYDVKM come from the germline V gene. The V end was cut by 6 bases, the J end by 4 bases, with 6 bases between. This CDR3 is built from 11 residues. CDR3 sequence: CASRTGYGYTF. CDR3 DNA: TGTGCCAGCAGGACGGGCTATGGCTACACCTTC.

This clone was picked up one time. In DNA form, the CDR3 reads TGTGCCAGCGCCCCGGGGTGGGCTTCGGTCGGGGAGCTGTTTTTT. Translated: CASAPGWASVGELFF. This chain connects TRBV2 to TRBJ2-2; D might be TRBD2 (5 bases). CDR1 and CDR2 from the germline V gene are SNHLY and FYNNEI. The CDR3 covers 15 residues. V was clipped by 8 bases and J by 7 bases, with 20 bases between them.